The 29 T cell receptor beta chains below come from one sample, sequenced in a study of beta chain features in type 1 diabetes (dated by TCRdb to between 2018 and 2020). Libraries were prepared through the immunoSEQ multiplex PCR assay. The entire isolated RNA was reverse transcribed using the High Capacity cDNA Reverse Transcription Kit, and thus expressed TCRB transcripts were sequenced. The clones in this table, taken by TCRdb from immuneACCESS, are in-frame only. Not every clone is retained; where verified, under half of the shortfall comes from an unresolved V gene, and the cause of the rest is unknown. Present in this sample are about 930,000 clones, around a sixth of which were seen just once. The top ten clonotypes cover 0.023% of the sample. The sample was naive CD4+ T cells from blood. Read against the paper, the sample's cell subset or site label means: true naive CD4+ T cells. All receptors come from a woman aged 18-29 years in good health.

The chain carries TRBV5-1 and TRBJ1-1; D is unresolved. The V end was cut by 0 bases, the J end by 4 bases, with 7 bases between. CDR1 is SGHRS and CDR2 is YFSETQ in the germline V gene. The length of the CDR3 is 13 residues. CDR3 coding DNA: TGCGCCAGCAGCTTGGAGGTTATCACTGAAGCTTTCTTT. Residues: CASSLEVITEAFF.

The chain links TRBV28 to TRBJ2-7, with 7 bases identical to TRBD1. J lost 6 bases, V lost 9 bases, and 5 bases had no gene match. In germline, CDR1 is MDHEN, CDR2 SYDVKM. The CDR3 is 11 residues long. CDR3 protein: CASRRQGEQYF. CDR3 DNA: TGTGCCAGTAGGAGACAGGGCGAGCAGTACTTC. Complete variable domain (other parts from reference TRBV28 and TRBJ2-7): DVKVTQSSRYLVKRTGEKVFLECVQDMDHENMFWYRQDPGLGLRLIYFSYDVKMKEKGDIPEGYSVSREKKERFSLILESASTNQTSMYLCASRRQGEQYFGPGTRLTVT.

CDR3: CASSLDGPWEKLFF. In nucleotides, the CDR3 is TGTGCCAGCAGCCTTGACGGACCTTGGGAAAAACTGTTTTTT. V and J are TRBV7-8 and TRBJ1-4; D gene uncertain. Germline V CDR1 and CDR2: SGHVS, FQNEAQ. Trimming removed 5 bases at V and 8 bases at J, with 15 bases between. This CDR3 spans 14 amino acids.

This clone was counted between two and nine times. V is TRBV7-3 and J is TRBJ2-1, with 7 bases lining up with TRBD2. V gave up 5 bases and J gave up 7 bases; unmatched junction bases: 8. Germline-derived CDR1 and CDR2 are SGHTA and FQGTGA. This CDR3 comprises 14 residues. The CDR3 loop reads CASSTSGTTNEQFF. The DNA for the CDR3 is TGTGCCAGCAGCACCTCCGGGACTACAAATGAGCAGTTCTTC.

The CDR3 DNA reads TGTGCCAGCACCGCACTAGCGGGCAAGAATGAGCAGTTCTTC. It encodes CASTALAGKNEQFF. The chain has TRBV6-6 and TRBJ2-1, with TRBD2 matching over 9 bases. Per germline, CDR1 MNHNY and CDR2 SVGAGI (reference sequence). J was trimmed by 7 bases and V by 7 bases; bases with no gene match: 8. This CDR3 has 14 residues.

This clone has a handful of counts. V is TRBV7-9 and J is TRBJ1-2, with TRBD1 identical over 7 bases. Germline loops: CDR1 SEHNR, CDR2 FQNEAQ (reference sequence). The V gene end was trimmed by 0 bases and the J gene end by 10 bases; junction bases not matched to a gene: 2. This CDR3 has 12 residues. The CDR3, as DNA: TGTGCCAGCAGCTTAGCACAGGGGAACTACACCTTC. This encodes CASSLAQGNYTF.

This clone showed up just a few times. The V call is TRBV6-5, the J call TRBJ2-3; D ambiguous. This CDR3 comprises 12 residues. The V end lost 5 bases, the J end lost 2 bases, and 5 bases lay between the germline ends. Germline V gene lookup returns CDR1 MNHEY and CDR2 SVGAGI. The CDR3 DNA follows: TGTGCCAGCAGTAAGAACACAGATACGCAGTATTTT. It specifies CASSKNTDTQYF.

The chain uses TRBV4-2 and TRBJ2-3; D not resolved. The V end lost 4 bases, the J end lost 1 base, and 9 bases lay between the germline ends. This CDR3 spans 14 amino acids. Germline V gives CDR1 LGHNA, CDR2 YNFKEQ. CDR3 in amino acids: CASSLRRGTDTQYF. Here the CDR3 DNA reads TGTGCCAGCAGCCTCCGTCGGGGCACAGATACGCAGTATTTT.

This rearrangement joins TRBV4-3 to TRBJ2-3; D is uncertain. V was cut by 1 base and J by 2 bases, with 4 bases left in between. CDR3 length equals 13 residues. Per the germline V gene, CDR1 is LGHNA and CDR2 is YSLEER. The CDR3 bases are TGCGCCAGCAGCCAAGGGCCCACAGATACGCAGTATTTT. Protein sequence: CASSQGPTDTQYF.

The chain is built from TRBV4-3 and TRBJ1-1; D not certain. V was cut by 0 bases and J by 11 bases, with 16 bases left in between. CDR1 and CDR2 (germline): LGHNA, YSLEER. This CDR3 is built from 14 residues. CDR3 sequence reads: CASSQERQTPHAFF. The CDR3 region has the DNA TGCGCCAGCAGCCAAGAGAGGCAGACGCCCCACGCTTTCTTT.

The rearrangement joins TRBV5-4 to TRBJ2-7; no reliable D call. The CDR3 sequence is 10 residues long. The V end was cut by 0 bases, the J end by 9 bases, with 4 bases between. Germline V gives CDR1 SGHNT, CDR2 YYREEE (reference sequence). The CDR3, as DNA: TGTGCCAGCAGCTTGGAGGTGCAGTACTTC. Translated: CASSLEVQYF.

The V gene is TRBV7-6, the J gene TRBJ2-6, with D unclear. There are 15 residues in the CDR3. Deletions cut 1 base from V and 1 base from J, with 5 bases between. Germline V gives CDR1 SGHVS, CDR2 FNYEAQ. CDR3 nucleotides: TGTGCCAGCAGCTTAGAGAATTCTGGGGCCAACGTCCTGACTTTC. It yields the protein CASSLENSGANVLTF.

This clone was detected a few times. V is TRBV9 and J is TRBJ1-1; 7 bases line up with TRBD1. Losses at the gene ends were 0 bases for V and 9 bases for J; bases not matched to a gene: 8. The CDR3 is made up of 14 amino acids. Germline V gene lookup returns CDR1 SGDLS and CDR2 YYNGEE. In DNA, the CDR3 is TGTGCCAGCAGCGTAGCTGGGACAGCCAACCAAGCTTTCTTT. Translating gives CASSVAGTANQAFF.

A few counts support this clone. The rearrangement uses TRBV15 and TRBJ1-4; D call uncertain. CDR3 length: 13 residues. The V end was cut by 1 base, the J end by 8 bases, with 8 bases between. Germline CDR1 reads LNHNV; CDR2 reads YYDKDF (reference sequence). CDR3 nucleotides: TGTGCCACCAGCAGAGTTTTCACCGAAAAACTGTTTTTT. Its translation is CATSRVFTEKLFF.

There are a few counts of this clone. The V gene is TRBV27, the J gene TRBJ2-1, with D hard to call. V was shortened by 5 bases and J by 14 bases, with 19 bases between the two germline ends. Germline V lookup: CDR1 MNHEY, CDR2 SMNVEV (reference sequence). This CDR3 region has 13 residues. The CDR3 loop reads CASSRHDPRKEFF. For the CDR3, the DNA is TGTGCCAGCAGTAGACATGACCCTCGCAAGGAGTTCTTC.

This clone appeared a few times. The chain recombines TRBV11-2 with TRBJ1-1; D gene unclear. Between the trimmed V and J ends, which lost 1 base and 5 bases, there was a span of 5 bases. CDR3 size: 12 residues. CDR1 and CDR2 from the germline V gene are SGHAT and FQNNGV. CDR3 region: CASSLAKTEAFF. CDR3 nucleotides: TGTGCCAGCAGCTTAGCGAAAACTGAAGCTTTCTTT.

This clone showed up just a few times. The same CDR3 is also encoded by other DNA sequences in this sample. The V gene is TRBV18, the J gene TRBJ2-7; D is undetermined. Germline loops: CDR1 KGHSH, CDR2 LQKENI. The CDR3 sequence is 13 residues long. V lost 3 bases, J lost 0 bases, and 6 bases lay in between. The CDR3 protein is CASSPASSYEQYF. CDR3 DNA: TGTGCCAGCTCACCGGCCAGCTCCTACGAGCAGTACTTC.

Comment on this clone: At the DNA level, this CDR3 is encoded by other sequences in the same sample as well. The chain recombines TRBV19 with TRBJ2-1; D uncertain. Germline loops: CDR1 LNHDA, CDR2 SQIVND (reference sequence). This CDR3 contains 11 residues. Trimming stripped 2 bases from V and 7 bases from J, with 3 bases between. CDR3 protein: CASSIRNEQFF. CDR3 DNA sequence: TGTGCCAGTAGTATAAGGAATGAGCAGTTCTTC.

This clone was picked up a small number of times. The chain couples TRBV28 to TRBJ2-1; either TRBD1 or TRBD2 may fit D (5 bases each). CDR1 is MDHEN, CDR2 SYDVKM, per germline. The V end was cut by 6 bases, the J end by 5 bases, with 11 bases between. The CDR3 sequence is 13 residues long. CDR3 loop: CASRKGRDNEQFF. The CDR3 DNA sequence: TGTGCCAGCAGAAAGGGACGGGACAATGAGCAGTTCTTC.

This clone was counted between two and nine times. DNA for the CDR3: TGTGCCAGCAGCCCCTTTATGGGGGGAAACACCGGGGAGCTGTTTTTT. As protein: CASSPFMGGNTGELFF. V usage is TRBV7-9 and J usage is TRBJ2-2, with D possibly being TRBD2 (6 bases). The CDR3 length is 16 residues. V was cut by 5 bases and J by 2 bases, with 15 bases left in between. The germline gives CDR1 SEHNR, CDR2 FQNEAQ (reference sequence).

This clone was detected only a few times. The chain employs TRBV6-5 and TRBJ2-7; D remains unclear. This CDR3 is built from 11 residues. Germline values: CDR1 MNHEY, CDR2 SVGAGI. V lost 7 bases and J lost 4, with 8 bases in between. This CDR3 is CASTNTYEQYF. The DNA of the CDR3 is TGTGCCAGCACTAACACGTACGAGCAGTACTTC.

This clone has only a few counts. J is TRBJ2-7 and V is TRBV6-6; D remains ambiguous. CDR3 length: 14 amino acids. The V gene's germline CDR1 is MNHNY and CDR2 SVGAGI (reference sequence). V was shortened by 6 bases and J by 3 bases, with 15 bases between the two germline ends. This CDR3 is CASSPRTECYEQYF. The CDR3 coding sequence is TGTGCCAGCAGCCCTAGGACCGAGTGCTACGAGCAGTACTTC.

This chain connects TRBV6-1 to TRBJ1-2; D is undetermined. V lost 2 bases, J lost 7 bases, and 14 bases lay in between. This CDR3 comprises 14 residues. Germline V gene lookup returns CDR1 MNHNS and CDR2 SASEGT. CDR3 in DNA: TGTGCCAGCAGTGAAATGGGGATCCCCCCTGGCTACACCTTC. Translated: CASSEMGIPPGYTF.

The genes are TRBV6-4 and TRBJ2-5; TRBD2 matches at 10 bases. The CDR3 covers 14 residues. In germline, CDR1 is MRHNA, CDR2 SNTAGT. The J segment lost 5 bases and the V segment lost 10 bases, leaving 10 bases of the junction unmatched. CDR3: CATWVLAGVETQYF. In nucleotides, the CDR3 is TGTGCCACCTGGGTGCTAGCGGGAGTGGAGACCCAGTACTTC.

This clone was counted a few times. The chain recombines TRBV2 with TRBJ2-7; TRBD1 aligns across 8 bases. The germline V gene encodes CDR1 SNHLY and CDR2 FYNNEI. Trimming cost V 6 bases and J 6 bases; bases outside gene matches: 4. The CDR3 is 12 amino acids. Here the CDR3 reads CASRPDRAEQYF. In DNA form, the CDR3 reads TGTGCCAGCAGACCGGACAGGGCCGAGCAGTACTTC.

V usage is TRBV28 and J usage is TRBJ1-1; D uncertain. The CDR3 covers 15 residues. V was clipped by 5 bases and J by 1 base, with 14 bases between them. The V gene's germline CDR1 is MDHEN and CDR2 SYDVKM. CDR3 bases: TGTGCCAGCAGTCACCCGACGACCGGGAACACTGAAGCTTTCTTT. Its translation is CASSHPTTGNTEAFF.

The V and J genes are TRBV6-6 and TRBJ2-7, with D possibly matching TRBD2 (6 bases). The V end was cut by 6 bases, the J end by 2 bases, with 11 bases between. CDR3 size: 13 residues. Germline CDR1 is MNHNY and CDR2 is SVGAGI (reference sequence). The CDR3 is CASSRLVAYEQYF. CDR3 DNA sequence: TGTGCCAGCAGCCGACTAGTCGCCTACGAGCAGTACTTC.

The CDR3 bases are TGCGCCAGCAGCCCCCGAGGGGCAGGCTCGGGCGAGCAGTACTTC. This encodes CASSPRGAGSGEQYF. The chain is built from TRBV4-3 and TRBJ2-7; D tentatively reads TRBD1 or TRBD2 (5 bases each). This CDR3 contains 15 residues. Trimming stripped 4 bases from V and 6 bases from J, with 19 bases between. Germline V gene sequence: CDR1 LGHNA, CDR2 YSLEER.

In this sample, this clone turned up a few times. The rearrangement uses TRBV7-2 and TRBJ1-2; D gene ambiguous. CDR1 is SGHTA and CDR2 is FQGNSA in the germline V gene. The V and J ends lost 1 base and 8 bases respectively, with 11 bases between them. The CDR3 is 13 residues long. This chain's CDR3 is CASSLEVARGYTF. The CDR3 DNA reads as TGTGCCAGCAGCTTAGAGGTCGCCAGAGGCTACACCTTC.